These 6 T cell receptor beta chains originate from one sample sequenced in a study of T cell changes during pregnancy in multiple sclerosis. Method: immunoSEQ multiplex PCR; TCRdb's copy keeps in-frame clones and lacks some. The sample yields roughly 93,000 clones, 92% seen once. The specimen comprised peripheral blood, sampled after pregnancy. Receptors originate from a female donor in good health, enrolled as a control in a pregnancy study.

The table lists this clone with a count of one. The chain has TRBV5-1 and TRBJ1-1; the match to TRBD1 covers 11 bases. Germline V gene lookup returns CDR1 SGHRS and CDR2 YFSETQ. The CDR3 runs to 15 residues. V shed 4 bases and J 4 bases; nucleotides not matched to a gene: 6. The CDR3 sequence: CASSIPGTGGTEAFF. The CDR3 nucleotides are TGCGCCAGCAGCATACCCGGGACAGGGGGCACTGAAGCTTTCTTT.

This chain joins TRBV6-6 and TRBJ2-1; no reliable D call. The CDR3 has 15 residues. CDR1 MNHNY and CDR2 SVGAGI come from the germline V gene (reference sequence). V lost 0 bases and J 5 bases, leaving 11 bases between the germline ends. Here the CDR3 DNA reads TGTGCCAGCAGTTACTCGGGCATTTGGAACAATGAGCAGTTCTTC. Encoded protein: CASSYSGIWNNEQFF.

This chain uses TRBV5-1 with TRBJ1-2; D is unresolved. CDR1 and CDR2 (germline): SGHRS, YFSETQ. This CDR3 has 11 amino acids. Trimming pared 4 bases from V and 10 bases from J, leaving 11 bases between. The CDR3, as DNA: TGCGCCAGCAGCCCGGGTTTTTTCTACACCTTC. Amino acid sequence: CASSPGFFYTF. The full variable domain, completed using reference TRBV5-1 and TRBJ1-2, is KAGVTQTPRYLIKTRGQQVTLSCSPISGHRSVSWYQQTPGQGLQFLFEYFSETQRNKGNFPGRFSGRQFSNSRSEMNVSTLELGDSALYLCASSPGFFYTFGSGTRLTVV.

This rearrangement joins TRBV7-9 to TRBJ1-4; 7 bases are a match to TRBD1. Trimming removed 1 base from V and 8 bases from J; junction bases left unmatched: 7. The length of the CDR3 is 15 residues. Germline assignment: CDR1 SEHNR and CDR2 FQNEAQ (reference sequence). CDR3 sequence (DNA): TGTGCCAGCAGCTTAGGTGGACAGGCTGACGAAAAACTGTTTTTT. This encodes CASSLGGQADEKLFF.

The chain links TRBV18 to TRBJ2-3, with 9 nucleotides matching TRBD1. V gave up 10 bases and J gave up 5 bases; unmatched junction bases: 10. The CDR3 has 14 amino acids. Germline V lookup: CDR1 KGHSH, CDR2 LQKENI. The CDR3 here is CATPMGQGRDTQYF. CDR3 DNA: TGTGCCACCCCGATGGGACAGGGCAGAGATACGCAGTATTTT.

The rearrangement uses TRBV19 and TRBJ1-1, with TRBD1 matching 9 bases. Germline loops: CDR1 LNHDA, CDR2 SQIVND (reference sequence). The CDR3 runs 17 residues. V lost 2 bases, J lost 4 bases, and 11 bases stayed unmatched. The CDR3 nucleotides read TGTGCCAGTAGTATAAGAGGGGACAGGGCGTTCGGCACTGAAGCTTTCTTT. Its protein is CASSIRGDRAFGTEAFF.